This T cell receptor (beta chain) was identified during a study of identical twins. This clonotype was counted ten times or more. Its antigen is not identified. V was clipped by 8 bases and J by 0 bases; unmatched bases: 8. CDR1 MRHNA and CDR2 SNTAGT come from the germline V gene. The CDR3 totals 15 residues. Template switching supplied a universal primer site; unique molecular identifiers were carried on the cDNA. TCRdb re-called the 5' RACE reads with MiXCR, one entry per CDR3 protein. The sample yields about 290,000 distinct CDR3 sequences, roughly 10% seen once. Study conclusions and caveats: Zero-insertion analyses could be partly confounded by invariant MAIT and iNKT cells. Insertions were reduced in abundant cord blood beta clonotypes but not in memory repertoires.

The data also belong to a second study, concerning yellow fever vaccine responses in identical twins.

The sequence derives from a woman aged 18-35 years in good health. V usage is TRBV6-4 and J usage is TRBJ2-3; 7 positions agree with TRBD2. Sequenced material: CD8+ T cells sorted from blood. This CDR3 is CASGTSDSSTDTQYF. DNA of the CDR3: TGTGCCAGCGGTACTAGCGACTCCAGCACAGATACGCAGTATTTT.